This T cell receptor (beta chain) was retrieved from a study of T cell responses to AZD1222 COVID-19 vaccine. The repertoire was sequenced with immunoSEQ multiplex PCR; TCRdb's copy has only in-frame clones and lacks some. The profile shows 150,000 to 200,000 clones, just over 90% of them singletons. Overall study findings and caveats: Seropositive AZD1222 recipients at baseline numbered only 6 or 7. White British donors predominated, females outnumbered males, and clonal diversity was possibly underestimated. Spike-spanning, vaccine-associated CD4 TCRs were dominant at 160-218 and 743-854.

To note about this clone: The antigen remains undetermined. This specimen includes other DNA sequences encoding the same CDR3.

Pooled in the analysis were second doses at about 4 or about 12 weeks. This TCR was sampled from an adult who received the AZD1222 COVID-19 vaccine. The sequences come from peripheral blood, collected 28 days after the second AZD1222 dose.

CDR3 in amino acids: CASSLSQETQYF. The CDR3 nucleotides are TGTGCCAGCAGCTTGTCCCAAGAGACCCAGTACTTC. The V gene is TRBV5-6, the J gene TRBJ2-5; no clear D. CDR3 length: 12 residues. The germline V gene encodes CDR1 SGHDT and CDR2 YYEEEE. Trimming cost V 1 base and J 1 base, with 2 bases left between them.